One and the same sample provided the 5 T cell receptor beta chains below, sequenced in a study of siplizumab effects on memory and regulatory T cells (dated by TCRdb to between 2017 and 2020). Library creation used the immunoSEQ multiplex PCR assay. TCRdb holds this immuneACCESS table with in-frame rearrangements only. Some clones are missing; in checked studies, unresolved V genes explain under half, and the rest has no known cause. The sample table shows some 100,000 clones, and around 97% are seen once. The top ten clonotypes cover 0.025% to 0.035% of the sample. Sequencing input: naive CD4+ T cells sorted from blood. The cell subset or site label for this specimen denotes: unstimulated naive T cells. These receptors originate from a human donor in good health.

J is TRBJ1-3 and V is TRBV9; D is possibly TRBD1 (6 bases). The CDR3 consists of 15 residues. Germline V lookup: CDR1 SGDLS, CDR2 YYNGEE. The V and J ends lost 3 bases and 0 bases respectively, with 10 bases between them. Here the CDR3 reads CASSADSNSGNTIYF. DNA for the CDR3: TGTGCCAGCAGCGCGGACAGTAACTCTGGAAACACCATATATTTT.

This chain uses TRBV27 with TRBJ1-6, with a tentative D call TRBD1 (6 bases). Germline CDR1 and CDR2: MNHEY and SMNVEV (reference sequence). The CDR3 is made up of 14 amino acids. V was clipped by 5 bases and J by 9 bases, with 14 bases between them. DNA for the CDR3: TGTGCCAGCAGTCGCGGGGGGGGCACTTCACCCCTCCACTTT. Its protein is CASSRGGGTSPLHF.

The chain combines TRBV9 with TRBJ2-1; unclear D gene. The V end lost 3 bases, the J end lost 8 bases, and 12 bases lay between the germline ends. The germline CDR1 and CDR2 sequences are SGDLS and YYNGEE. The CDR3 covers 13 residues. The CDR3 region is CASSDKPVHEQFF. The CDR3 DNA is TGTGCCAGCAGCGATAAACCCGTCCATGAGCAGTTCTTC.

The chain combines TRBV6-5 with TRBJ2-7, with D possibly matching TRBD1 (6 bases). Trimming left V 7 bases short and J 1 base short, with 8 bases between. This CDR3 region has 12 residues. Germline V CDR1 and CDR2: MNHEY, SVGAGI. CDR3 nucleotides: TGTGCCAGCATGAGGGGGTCCTACGAGCAGTACTTC. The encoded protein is CASMRGSYEQYF.

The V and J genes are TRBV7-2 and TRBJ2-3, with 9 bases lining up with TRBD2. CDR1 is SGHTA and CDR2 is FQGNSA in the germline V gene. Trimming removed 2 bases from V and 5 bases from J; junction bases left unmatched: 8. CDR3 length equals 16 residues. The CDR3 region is CASSLRTRGGQDTQYF. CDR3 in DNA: TGTGCCAGCAGCTTAAGAACGCGGGGGGGCCAAGATACGCAGTATTTT. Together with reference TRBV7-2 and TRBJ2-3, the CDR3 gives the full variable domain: GAGVSQSPSNKVTEKGKDVELRCDPISGHTALYWYRQSLGQGLEFLIYFQGNSAPDKSGLPSDRFSAERTGGSVSTLTIQRTQQEDSAVYLCASSLRTRGGQDTQYFGPGTRLTVL.